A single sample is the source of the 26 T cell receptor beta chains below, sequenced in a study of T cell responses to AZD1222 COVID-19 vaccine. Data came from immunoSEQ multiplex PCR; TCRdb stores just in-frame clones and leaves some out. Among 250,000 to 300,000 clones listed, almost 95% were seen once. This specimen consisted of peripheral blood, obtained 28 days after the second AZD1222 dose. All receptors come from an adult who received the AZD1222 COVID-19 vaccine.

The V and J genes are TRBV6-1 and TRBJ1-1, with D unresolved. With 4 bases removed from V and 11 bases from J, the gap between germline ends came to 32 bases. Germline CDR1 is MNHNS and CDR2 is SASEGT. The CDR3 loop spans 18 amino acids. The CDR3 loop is CASSATLSLNLGGRPAFF. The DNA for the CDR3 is TGTGCCAGCAGTGCAACTCTATCCTTGAACTTGGGTGGCCGGCCGGCTTTCTTT.

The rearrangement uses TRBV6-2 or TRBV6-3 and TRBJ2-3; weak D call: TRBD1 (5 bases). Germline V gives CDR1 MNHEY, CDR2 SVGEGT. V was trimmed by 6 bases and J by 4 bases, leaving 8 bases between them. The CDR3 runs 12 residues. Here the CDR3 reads CASSQGSDTQYF. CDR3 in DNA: TGTGCCAGCAGCCAGGGATCAGATACGCAGTATTTT.

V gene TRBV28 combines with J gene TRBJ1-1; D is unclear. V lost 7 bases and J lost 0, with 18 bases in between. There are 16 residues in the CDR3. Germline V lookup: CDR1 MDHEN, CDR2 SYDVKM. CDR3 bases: TGTGCCAGCACCCCCCTCAGGTGGCGGTTGAACACTGAAGCTTTCTTT. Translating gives CASTPLRWRLNTEAFF.

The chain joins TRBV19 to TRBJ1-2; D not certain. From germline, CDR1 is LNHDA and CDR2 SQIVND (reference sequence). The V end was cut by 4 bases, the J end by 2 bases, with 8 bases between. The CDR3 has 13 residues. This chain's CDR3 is CASSNRANYGYTF. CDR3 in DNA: TGTGCCAGTAGTAACCGGGCCAACTATGGCTACACCTTC.

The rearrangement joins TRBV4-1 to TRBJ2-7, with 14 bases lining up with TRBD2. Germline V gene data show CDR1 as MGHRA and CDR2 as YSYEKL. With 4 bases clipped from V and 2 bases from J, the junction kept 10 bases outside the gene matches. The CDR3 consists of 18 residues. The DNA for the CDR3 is TGCGCCAGCAGCCTGGGACTAGCGGGAGCCCTAGGCACCTACGAGCAGTACTTC. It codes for CASSLGLAGALGTYEQYF.

DNA for the CDR3: TGCGCCAGCAGCTTGAGTCTAGCGGGAGGAACTTACAATGAGCAGTTCTTC. This codes for CASSLSLAGGTYNEQFF. The chain uses TRBV5-1 and TRBJ2-1; 11 nucleotides line up with TRBD2. Unmatched junction bases numbered 7, after V lost 1 base and J lost 4 bases. The CDR3 runs 17 residues. In germline, CDR1 is SGHRS, CDR2 YFSETQ.

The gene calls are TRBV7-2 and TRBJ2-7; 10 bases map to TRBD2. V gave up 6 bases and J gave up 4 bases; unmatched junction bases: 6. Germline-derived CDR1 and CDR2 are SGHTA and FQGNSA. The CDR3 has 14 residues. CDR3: CASRSSGSGYEQYF. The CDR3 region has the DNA TGTGCCAGCAGATCTAGCGGGAGCGGGTACGAGCAGTACTTC.

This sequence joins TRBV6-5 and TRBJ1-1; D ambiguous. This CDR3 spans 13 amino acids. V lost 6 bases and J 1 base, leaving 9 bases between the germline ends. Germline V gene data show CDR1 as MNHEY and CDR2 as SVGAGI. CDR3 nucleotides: TGTGCCAGCAGGGGCCCCGGGAACACTGAAGCTTTCTTT. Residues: CASRGPGNTEAFF.

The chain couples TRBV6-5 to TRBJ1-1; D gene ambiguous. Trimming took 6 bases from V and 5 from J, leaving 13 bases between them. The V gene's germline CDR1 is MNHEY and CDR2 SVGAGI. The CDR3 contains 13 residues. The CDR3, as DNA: TGTGCCAGCAGCGACGGGCCACTGACTGAAGCTTTCTTT. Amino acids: CASSDGPLTEAFF.

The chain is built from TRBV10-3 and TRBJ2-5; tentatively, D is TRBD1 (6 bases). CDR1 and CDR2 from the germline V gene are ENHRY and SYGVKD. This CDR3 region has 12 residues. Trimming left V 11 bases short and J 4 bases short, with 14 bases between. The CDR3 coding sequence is TGTGCCGTGGCAGGGGTCAGAGAGACCCAGTACTTC. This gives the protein CAVAGVRETQYF.

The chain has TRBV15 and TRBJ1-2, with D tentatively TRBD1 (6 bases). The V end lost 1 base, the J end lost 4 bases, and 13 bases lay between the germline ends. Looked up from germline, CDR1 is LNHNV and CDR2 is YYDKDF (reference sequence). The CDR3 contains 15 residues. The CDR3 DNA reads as TGTGCCACCAGCAGAGGAGCTGGGGGCGGCTATGGCTACACCTTC. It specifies CATSRGAGGGYGYTF.

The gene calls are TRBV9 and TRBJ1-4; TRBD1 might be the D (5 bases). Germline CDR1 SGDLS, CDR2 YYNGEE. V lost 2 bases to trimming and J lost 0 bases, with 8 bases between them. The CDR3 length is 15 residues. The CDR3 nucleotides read TGTGCCAGCAGCGTTACAGGTACAACTAATGAAAAACTGTTTTTT. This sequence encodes CASSVTGTTNEKLFF.

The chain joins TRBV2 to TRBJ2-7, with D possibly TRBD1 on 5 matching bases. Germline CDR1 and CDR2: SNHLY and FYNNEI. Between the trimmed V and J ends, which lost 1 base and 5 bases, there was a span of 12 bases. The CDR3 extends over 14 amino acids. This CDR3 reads CASSEEGRANEQYF. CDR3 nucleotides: TGTGCCAGCAGTGAAGAGGGCAGGGCCAACGAGCAGTACTTC.

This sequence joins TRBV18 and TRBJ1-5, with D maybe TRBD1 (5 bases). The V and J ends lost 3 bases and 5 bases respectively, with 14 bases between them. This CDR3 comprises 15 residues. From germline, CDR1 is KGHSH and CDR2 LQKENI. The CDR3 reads CASSPGQRGHQPQHF. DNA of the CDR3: TGTGCCAGCTCACCGGGCCAGAGGGGTCATCAGCCCCAGCATTTT.

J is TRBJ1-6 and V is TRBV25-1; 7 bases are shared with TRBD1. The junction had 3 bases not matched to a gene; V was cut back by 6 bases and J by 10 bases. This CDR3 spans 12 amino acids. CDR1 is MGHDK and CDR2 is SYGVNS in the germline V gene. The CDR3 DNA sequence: TGTGCCAGCAGAAGGGGGCGATCACCCCTCCACTTT. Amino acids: CASRRGRSPLHF.

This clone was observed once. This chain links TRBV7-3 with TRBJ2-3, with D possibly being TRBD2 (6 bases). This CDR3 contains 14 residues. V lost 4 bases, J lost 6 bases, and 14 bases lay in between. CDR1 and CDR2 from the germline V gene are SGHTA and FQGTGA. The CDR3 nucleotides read TGTGCCAGCAGCTCCGTGGGAGGCGGGGATACGCAGTATTTT. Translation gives CASSSVGGGDTQYF.

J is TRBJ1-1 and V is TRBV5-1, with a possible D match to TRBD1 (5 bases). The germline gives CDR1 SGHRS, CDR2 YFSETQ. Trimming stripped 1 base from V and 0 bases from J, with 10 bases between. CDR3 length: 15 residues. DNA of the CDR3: TGCGCCAGCAGCTTGTTCCCGGGGGTGAACACTGAAGCTTTCTTT. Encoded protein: CASSLFPGVNTEAFF.

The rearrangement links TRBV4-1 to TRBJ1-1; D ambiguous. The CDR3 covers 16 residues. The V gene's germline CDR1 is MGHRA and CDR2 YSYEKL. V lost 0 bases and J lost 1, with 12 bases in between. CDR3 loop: CASSQDSLLGNTEAFF. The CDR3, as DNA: TGCGCCAGCAGCCAAGATTCCCTTCTTGGGAACACTGAAGCTTTCTTT.

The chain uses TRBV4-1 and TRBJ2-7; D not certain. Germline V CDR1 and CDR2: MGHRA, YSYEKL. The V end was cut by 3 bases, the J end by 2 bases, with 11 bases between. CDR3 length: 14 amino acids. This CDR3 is CASSHLYSTYEQYF. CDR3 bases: TGCGCCAGCAGCCACCTTTACAGCACCTACGAGCAGTACTTC.

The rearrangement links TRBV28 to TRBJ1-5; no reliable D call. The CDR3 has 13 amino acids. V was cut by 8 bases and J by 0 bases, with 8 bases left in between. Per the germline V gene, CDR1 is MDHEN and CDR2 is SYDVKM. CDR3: CASRGYSNQPQHF. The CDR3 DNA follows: TGTGCCAGCCGAGGCTATAGCAATCAGCCCCAGCATTTT.

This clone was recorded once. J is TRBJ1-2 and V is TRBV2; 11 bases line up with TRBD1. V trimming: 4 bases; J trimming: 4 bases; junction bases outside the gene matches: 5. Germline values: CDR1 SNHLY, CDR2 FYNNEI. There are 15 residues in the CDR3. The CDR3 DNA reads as TGTGCCAGCAGTGTAGTGGACAGGGGGCCCTATGGCTACACCTTC. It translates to CASSVVDRGPYGYTF.

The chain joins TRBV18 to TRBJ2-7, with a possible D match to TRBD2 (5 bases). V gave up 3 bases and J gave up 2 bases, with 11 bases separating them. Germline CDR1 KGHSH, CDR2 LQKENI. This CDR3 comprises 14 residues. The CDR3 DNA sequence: TGTGCCAGCTCACCTGCCGGGAACCCCTACGAGCAGTACTTC. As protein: CASSPAGNPYEQYF.

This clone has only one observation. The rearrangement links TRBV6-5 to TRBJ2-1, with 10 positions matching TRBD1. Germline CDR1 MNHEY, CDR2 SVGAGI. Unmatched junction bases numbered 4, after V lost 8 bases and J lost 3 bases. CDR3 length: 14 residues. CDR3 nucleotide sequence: TGTGCCAGCCACGGGACAGGGGACTACAATGAGCAGTTCTTC. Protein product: CASHGTGDYNEQFF.

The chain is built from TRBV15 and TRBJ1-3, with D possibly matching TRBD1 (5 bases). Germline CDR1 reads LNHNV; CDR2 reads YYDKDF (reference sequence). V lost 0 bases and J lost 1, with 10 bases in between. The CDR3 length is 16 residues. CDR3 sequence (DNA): TGTGCCACCAGCAGAGATTGGGGGAAGTCTGGAAACACCATATATTTT. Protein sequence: CATSRDWGKSGNTIYF.

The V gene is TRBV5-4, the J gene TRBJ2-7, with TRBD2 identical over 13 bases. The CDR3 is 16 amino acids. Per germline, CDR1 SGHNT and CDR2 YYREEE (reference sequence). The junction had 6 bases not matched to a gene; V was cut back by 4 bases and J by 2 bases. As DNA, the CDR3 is TGTGCCAGCAGCACCGCGGGACTAGCGGGGACCTACGAGCAGTACTTC. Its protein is CASSTAGLAGTYEQYF.

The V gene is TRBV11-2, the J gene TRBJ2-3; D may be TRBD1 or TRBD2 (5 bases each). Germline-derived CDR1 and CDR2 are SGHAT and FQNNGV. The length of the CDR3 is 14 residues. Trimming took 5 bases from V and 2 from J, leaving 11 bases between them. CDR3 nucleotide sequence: TGTGCCAGCAGCCTCGGGACGGTCACAGATACGCAGTATTTT. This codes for CASSLGTVTDTQYF.